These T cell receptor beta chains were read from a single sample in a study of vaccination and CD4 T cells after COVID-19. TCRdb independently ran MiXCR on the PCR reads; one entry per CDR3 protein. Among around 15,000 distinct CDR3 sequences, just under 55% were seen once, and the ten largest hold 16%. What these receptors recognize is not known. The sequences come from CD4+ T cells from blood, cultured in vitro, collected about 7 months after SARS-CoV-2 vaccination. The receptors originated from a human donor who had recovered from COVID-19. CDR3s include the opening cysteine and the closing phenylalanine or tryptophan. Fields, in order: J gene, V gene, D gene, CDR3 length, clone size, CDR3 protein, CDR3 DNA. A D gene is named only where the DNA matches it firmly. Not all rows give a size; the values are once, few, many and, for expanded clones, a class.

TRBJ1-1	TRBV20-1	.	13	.	CSARILEDTEAFF	TGCAGTGCTCGTATTCTAGAAGACACTGAAGCTTTCTTT
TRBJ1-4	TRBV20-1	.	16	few	CSARAGRAGYFEKLFF	TGCAGTGCTAGAGCGGGCCGGGCAGGCTACTTTGAAAAACTGTTTTTT
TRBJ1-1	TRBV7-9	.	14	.	CASSLAAGATEAFF	TGTGCCAGCAGCTTAGCTGCAGGGGCAACTGAAGCTTTCTTT
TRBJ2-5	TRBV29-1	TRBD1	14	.	CSVAPGGWGETQYF	TGCAGCGTTGCGCCAGGGGGTTGGGGAGAGACCCAGTACTTC
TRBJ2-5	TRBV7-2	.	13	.	CASSWERPGAQYF	TGTGCCAGCAGCTGGGAGCGGCCAGGGGCCCAGTACTTC
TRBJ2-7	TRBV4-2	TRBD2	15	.	CASSQDGTSGFEQYF	TGTGCCAGCAGCCAAGATGGGACTAGCGGGTTCGAGCAGTACTTC
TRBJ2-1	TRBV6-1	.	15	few	CASSGMGGEYNEQFF	TGTGCCAGCAGTGGAATGGGGGGCGAATACAATGAGCAGTTCTTC
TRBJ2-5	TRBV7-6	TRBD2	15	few	CASSLVPGGGETQYF	TGTGCCAGCAGCTTAGTTCCGGGAGGGGGGGAGACCCAGTACTTC
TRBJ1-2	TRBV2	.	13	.	CASRQGQLYGYTF	TGTGCCAGCAGGCAAGGACAGTTATATGGCTACACCTTC
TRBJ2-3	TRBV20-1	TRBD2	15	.	CSAGQTSRPSDTQYF	TGCAGTGCTGGCCAGACTAGCAGACCTTCAGATACGCAGTATTTT
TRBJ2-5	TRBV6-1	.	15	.	CATRINSRVGETQYF	TGTGCCACCAGAATAAATTCTAGGGTGGGAGAGACCCAGTACTTC
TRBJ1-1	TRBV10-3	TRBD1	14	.	CAISRGQGNTEAFF	TGTGCCATCAGCAGGGGACAGGGGAACACTGAAGCTTTCTTT
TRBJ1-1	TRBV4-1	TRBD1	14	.	CASSHRQGHTEAFF	TGCGCCAGCAGCCACCGACAGGGGCACACTGAAGCTTTCTTT
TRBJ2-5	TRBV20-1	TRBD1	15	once	CSARLQGSSGETQYF	TGCAGTGCTAGGCTACAGGGGTCATCGGGGGAGACCCAGTACTTC
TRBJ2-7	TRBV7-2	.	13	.	CASSLGGKNEQYF	TGTGCCAGCAGCCTCGGGGGTAAGAACGAGCAGTACTTC
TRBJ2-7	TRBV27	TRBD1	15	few	CASSLGQDISYEQYF	TGTGCCAGCAGCCTCGGACAGGACATCTCCTACGAGCAGTACTTC
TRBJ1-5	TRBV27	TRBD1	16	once	CASSPRQGVSNQPQHF	TGTGCCAGCAGTCCCCGACAGGGGGTAAGCAATCAGCCCCAGCATTTT
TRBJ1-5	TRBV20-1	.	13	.	CSAKRLQGQPQHF	TGCAGTGCTAAACGATTACAGGGTCAGCCCCAGCATTTT
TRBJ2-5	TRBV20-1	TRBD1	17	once	CSARVVGGQGTRETQYF	TGCAGTGCTAGAGTTGTAGGGGGACAGGGTACTAGAGAGACCCAGTACTTC
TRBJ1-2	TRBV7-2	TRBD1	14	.	CASSFSGTGYGYTF	TGTGCCAGCAGCTTTTCCGGGACAGGGTATGGCTACACCTTC
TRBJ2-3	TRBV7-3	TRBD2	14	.	CASSRSGSTDTQYF	TGTGCCAGCAGTAGAAGCGGGAGTACAGATACGCAGTATTTT
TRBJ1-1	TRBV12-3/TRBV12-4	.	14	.	CASSIQVTNTEAFF	TGTGCCAGCAGTATCCAGGTCACTAACACTGAAGCTTTCTTT
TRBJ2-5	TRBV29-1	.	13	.	CSVEVLGLGTQYF	TGCAGCGTTGAGGTCTTGGGATTGGGGACCCAGTACTTC
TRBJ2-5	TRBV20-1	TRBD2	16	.	CSARTPGLAVQETQYF	TGCAGTGCTAGAACCCCGGGACTAGCGGTACAAGAGACCCAGTACTTC
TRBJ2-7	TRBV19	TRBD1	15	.	CASRPGITGDREQYF	TGTGCCAGTAGACCTGGGATTACAGGGGATAGGGAGCAGTACTTC
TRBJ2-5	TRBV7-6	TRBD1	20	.	CANSHPEGQGALGIGETQYF	TGTGCCAACAGCCACCCAGAAGGACAGGGGGCGCTTGGGATTGGGGAGACCCAGTACTTC
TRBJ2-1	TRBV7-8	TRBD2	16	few	CASSSKLAGATGEQFF	TGTGCCAGCAGCTCTAAACTAGCGGGGGCCACAGGTGAGCAGTTCTTC
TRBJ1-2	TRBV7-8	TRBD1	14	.	CASTKTGGGYGYTF	TGTGCCAGCACCAAAACAGGGGGAGGGTATGGCTACACCTTC
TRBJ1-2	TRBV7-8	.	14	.	CASSLRSRGYGYTF	TGTGCCAGCAGCTTAAGGTCCAGGGGATATGGCTACACCTTC
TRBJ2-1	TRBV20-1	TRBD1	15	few	CSAIDRGRRYNEQFF	TGCAGTGCTATAGACAGGGGGCGCAGGTACAATGAGCAGTTCTTC
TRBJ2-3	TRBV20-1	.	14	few	CSARDHHGGDTQYF	TGCAGTGCTAGAGATCACCATGGGGGGGATACGCAGTATTTT
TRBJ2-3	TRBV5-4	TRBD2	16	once	CASSPGGRAGADTQYF	TGTGCCAGCAGCCCCGGTGGACGAGCGGGAGCAGATACGCAGTATTTT
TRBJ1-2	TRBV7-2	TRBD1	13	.	CASSLGQYYGYTF	TGTGCCAGCAGCTTGGGACAGTACTATGGCTACACCTTC